This T cell receptor (beta chain) was retrieved from a study of beta chain features in type 1 diabetes. On this clone itself: Its antigen is still unknown.

Every bit of the isolated RNA underwent reverse transcription, so sequencing read expressed TCRB transcripts. The assay was immunoSEQ multiplex PCR, and TCRdb's table has in-frame clones only and misses some. The sample has 200,000 to 250,000 clones; less than 35% are singletons. The CDR3 has 12 residues. Germline assignment: CDR1 SQVTM and CDR2 ANQGSEA. Trimming stripped 4 bases from V and 5 bases from J, with 11 bases between. A CD45RO/CCR7/CD25/CD127/CD95/CD27 panel sorted naive, central memory, regulatory and stem cell-like memory CD4+ cells. Whole-study results and caveats: Whether TCRB rearrangement is influenced by HLA type was left unresolved in this analysis.

The gene calls are TRBV29-1 and TRBJ2-5; the D is unclear. Sequencing was done on a sample of central memory CD4+ T cells from blood. The TCR sequence derives from a young man in good health. This CDR3 is CSVGQVGETQYF. For the CDR3, the DNA is TGCAGCGTTGGGCAGGTCGGGGAGACCCAGTACTTC. Filled out from reference TRBV29-1 and TRBJ2-5, the complete variable domain reads SAVISQKPSRDICQRGTSLTIQCQVDSQVTMMFWYRQQPGQSLTLIATANQGSEATYESGFVIDKFPISRPNLTFSTLTVSNMSPEDSSIYLCSVGQVGETQYFGPGTRLLVL.